The T cell receptor (beta chain) described here comes from a study of CD8+ T cells in alopecia areata. Study background: Each of the treated patients was given oral tofacitinib, 5 to 10 mg twice daily, for moderate-to-severe alopecia areata.

cDNA serving as the sequencing template came from extracted, reverse transcribed RNA. Here immunoSEQ multiplex PCR was the method, and the copy in TCRdb shows in-frame clones only, minus some. The sample carries 150,000 or so clones, roughly 50% recorded once. Germline values: CDR1 GTSNPN, CDR2 SVGIG (reference sequence). The trim removed 2 bases at V and 5 bases at J, leaving 8 bases unmatched. The CDR3 spans 16 residues. Both CD4+ and CD8+ T cells were separated by sorting PBMCs. Material for sequencing was CD4+ T cells sorted from blood. This TCR was recovered from a human donor with alopecia areata. This rearrangement joins TRBV30 to TRBJ2-2, with 10 positions matching TRBD1. The CDR3 loop is CAWSKTGGEITGELFF. The CDR3 DNA reads TGTGCCTGGAGTAAGACAGGGGGCGAAATAACCGGGGAGCTGTTTTTT.